These T cell receptor beta chains were read from a single sample in a study of blood T cell repertoires in COVID-19. TCRdb keeps only in-frame clones here, not all; method: immunoSEQ multiplex PCR. The data show 150,000 to 200,000 clones, around 92% seen once. The sample consisted of PBMCs or T cells enriched from blood (not recorded which). The receptors come from a woman under 30 who had recovered from COVID-19. The CDR3 runs from the conserved cysteine through the conserved F or W. A D gene is named only where the DNA matches it firmly. Rows may omit the clone size; those that give it use once, few, many or a size class.

V gene,J gene,clone size,D gene,CDR3 protein,CDR3 DNA
TRBV5-1,TRBJ2-2,NA,TRBD2,CASSPGLAGPNTGELFF,TGCGCCAGCAGCCCGGGACTAGCGGGGCCGAACACCGGGGAGCTGTTTTTT
TRBV5-1,TRBJ1-4,NA,TRBD1,CASSWGPTGGEKLFF,TGCGCCAGCAGCTGGGGGCCGACAGGGGGCGAAAAACTGTTTTTT
TRBV11-1,TRBJ2-4,NA,TRBD2,CASSLAASGIAKNIQYF,TGTGCCAGCAGCTTAGCGGCTAGCGGGATAGCCAAAAACATTCAGTACTTC
TRBV15,TRBJ1-2,NA,NA,CATSSAGRSYGYTF,TGTGCCACCAGCAGCGCGGGGAGGAGCTATGGCTACACCTTC
TRBV2,TRBJ1-4,NA,NA,CASSGEIRKLFF,TGTGCCAGCAGTGGAGAGATTAGAAAACTGTTTTTT
TRBV2,TRBJ1-5,NA,NA,CASRGEGQPQHF,TGTGCCAGCAGAGGGGAGGGTCAGCCCCAGCATTTT
TRBV11-2,TRBJ1-3,NA,NA,CASSLAGGNAGNTIYF,TGTGCCAGCAGCTTAGCAGGAGGGAACGCTGGAAACACCATATATTTT
TRBV6-5,TRBJ2-7,NA,TRBD1,CASRTGGGYEQYF,TGTGCCAGCAGAACAGGGGGTGGATACGAGCAGTACTTC
TRBV7-3,TRBJ2-1,NA,TRBD1,CASSLFPGQGFDEQFF,TGTGCCAGCAGCTTGTTTCCGGGACAGGGTTTCGATGAGCAGTTCTTC
TRBV19,TRBJ2-3,once,NA,CASSISPVSTDTQYF,TGTGCCAGTAGTATCAGTCCAGTAAGCACAGATACGCAGTATTTT
TRBV15,TRBJ2-1,once,NA,CATSEVGGSYNEQFF,TGTGCCACCAGCGAAGTAGGGGGCTCCTACAATGAGCAGTTCTTC
TRBV6-5,TRBJ1-1,NA,NA,CASSYHVRVQGTEAFF,TGTGCCAGCAGTTACCATGTACGTGTACAGGGAACTGAAGCTTTCTTT
TRBV11-2,TRBJ2-7,once,TRBD1,CASSPPRDRGMREQYF,TGTGCCAGCAGCCCCCCCCGGGACAGGGGGATGCGTGAGCAGTACTTC
TRBV9,TRBJ1-4,NA,TRBD1,CASTATGDEKLFF,TGTGCCAGCACCGCTACAGGGGATGAAAAACTGTTTTTT
TRBV29-1,TRBJ2-1,NA,TRBD1,CSVKQGSHNEQFF,TGCAGCGTTAAACAGGGGTCCCACAATGAGCAGTTCTTC
TRBV29-1,TRBJ2-1,NA,NA,CSTRNRLATNEQFF,TGCAGTACCCGGAACAGGCTGGCCACCAATGAGCAGTTCTTC
TRBV5-1,TRBJ2-2,NA,TRBD1,CASGTGDTAGELFF,TGCGCCAGCGGGACAGGGGATACCGCCGGGGAGCTGTTTTTT
TRBV27,TRBJ1-1,NA,NA,CASSSRTEAFF,TGTGCCAGCAGTTCTCGGACTGAAGCTTTCTTT
TRBV10-3,TRBJ2-2,NA,TRBD1,CAISGQVNTGELFF,TGTGCCATCAGCGGACAGGTTAACACCGGGGAGCTGTTTTTT
TRBV10-3,TRBJ1-2,NA,TRBD1,CAISEGQGGGYGYTF,TGTGCCATCAGTGAGGGACAGGGAGGAGGCTATGGCTACACCTTC
TRBV2,TRBJ2-7,NA,NA,CAISRGEAYEQYF,TGTGCCATCTCCCGCGGAGAGGCCTACGAGCAGTACTTC
TRBV5-5,TRBJ1-6,NA,TRBD1,CASSPGQNLNSPLHF,TGTGCCAGCAGCCCGGGACAGAATCTAAATTCACCCCTCCACTTT
TRBV28,TRBJ1-1,NA,TRBD1,CASSGDSRKMNTEAFF,TGTGCCAGCAGTGGGGACAGCCGGAAGATGAACACTGAAGCTTTCTTT
TRBV19,TRBJ1-6,NA,NA,CASSILQANSPLHF,TGTGCCAGTAGTATACTTCAGGCCAATTCACCCCTCCACTTT
TRBV10-3,TRBJ1-2,NA,TRBD1,CAISDPTGGGYTF,TGTGCCATCAGTGACCCGACAGGGGGAGGCTACACCTTC
TRBV5-1,TRBJ2-1,NA,TRBD2,CASSLQLAGPYNEQFF,TGCGCCAGCAGCTTGCAACTAGCGGGTCCCTACAATGAGCAGTTCTTC
TRBV9,TRBJ2-1,NA,TRBD1,CASSPEGGRSYNEQFF,TGTGCCAGCAGCCCCGAAGGGGGCCGCTCCTACAATGAGCAGTTCTTC
TRBV19,TRBJ1-6,NA,TRBD1,CASRNDRGNSPLHF,TGTGCCAGTAGGAATGACAGGGGCAATTCACCCCTCCACTTT
TRBV12-2,TRBJ2-6,NA,NA,CASRPVNRRPGANVLTF,TGTGCAAGTCGCCCCGTCAACAGGCGCCCTGGGGCCAACGTCCTGACTTTC
TRBV30,TRBJ1-2,NA,NA,CAWSTNSGGYTF,TGTGCCTGGAGTACGAATTCAGGCGGCTACACCTTC
TRBV6-5,TRBJ1-2,NA,TRBD1,CASSSHTTGGFYGYTF,TGTGCCAGCAGTTCTCATACCACAGGGGGCTTCTATGGCTACACCTTC
TRBV6-5,TRBJ1-2,NA,NA,CASSYDVGALNYGYTF,TGTGCCAGCAGTTACGACGTAGGGGCCCTTAACTATGGCTACACCTTC
TRBV4-2,TRBJ1-5,NA,TRBD1,CASSQTGLDQPQHF,TGTGCCAGCAGTCAGACAGGGTTGGATCAGCCCCAGCATTTT
TRBV20-1,TRBJ1-6,NA,NA,CSASRGPPTYNSPLHF,TGCAGTGCTAGTCGTGGGCCTCCTACTTATAATTCACCCCTCCACTTT
TRBV30,TRBJ1-2,NA,NA,CAWTPTWGGYGYTF,TGTGCCTGGACACCGACGTGGGGAGGCTATGGCTACACCTTC
TRBV3-1/TRBV3-2,TRBJ2-5,NA,TRBD1,CASGQAIQETQYF,TGTGCCAGCGGACAGGCTATCCAAGAGACCCAGTACTTC
TRBV21-1,TRBJ1-5,NA,NA,CASDHRNSNQPQHF,TGTGCCAGCGACCACAGAAATAGCAATCAGCCCCAGCATTTT
TRBV19,TRBJ1-2,few,NA,CASSIEGRQPLYGYTF,TGTGCCAGTAGTATAGAAGGGCGACAGCCGCTTTATGGCTACACCTTC
TRBV13,TRBJ2-7,NA,TRBD1,CASSPGQTNSYEQYF,TGTGCCAGCAGCCCGGGACAGACAAACTCCTACGAGCAGTACTTC
TRBV3-1/TRBV3-2,TRBJ2-7,NA,NA,CASSQAYVSEQYF,TGTGCCAGCAGCCAAGCTTATGTGAGCGAGCAGTACTTC
TRBV6-5,TRBJ1-2,NA,TRBD1,CASSYRTGGIYGYTF,TGTGCCAGCAGTTACAGGACAGGGGGAATTTATGGCTACACCTTC
TRBV6-1,TRBJ1-5,NA,TRBD1,CASSGYRGRRSNSNQPQHF,TGTGCCAGCAGTGGTTACAGGGGACGCCGATCCAATAGCAATCAGCCCCAGCATTTT
TRBV10-1,TRBJ2-2,NA,NA,CASSESWRENTGELFF,TGCGCCAGCAGTGAGTCTTGGAGGGAAAACACCGGGGAGCTGTTTTTT
TRBV14,TRBJ2-7,NA,TRBD1,CASSPSGTGYFYEQYF,TGTGCCAGCAGCCCCTCCGGGACAGGATACTTCTACGAGCAGTACTTC
TRBV6-5,TRBJ1-5,once,NA,CASSRLTVSNQPQHF,TGTGCCAGCAGTAGGCTGACAGTTAGCAATCAGCCCCAGCATTTT
TRBV23-1,TRBJ1-2,NA,NA,CASSQSGERSNYGYTF,TGCGCCAGCAGTCAATCGGGAGAGCGCTCTAACTATGGCTACACCTTC
TRBV28,TRBJ1-2,NA,TRBD1,CASSSGQLPYGYTF,TGTGCCAGCAGTTCGGGACAGCTACCTTATGGCTACACCTTC
TRBV5-6,TRBJ2-7,once,TRBD2,CASSSKSYLAGISYEQYF,TGTGCCAGCAGCTCGAAGTCCTATTTAGCGGGGATATCCTACGAGCAGTACTTC
TRBV6-5,TRBJ2-5,NA,TRBD2,CASSQGTRTQETQYF,TGTGCCAGCAGTCAGGGGACTAGGACCCAAGAGACCCAGTACTTC
TRBV24-1,TRBJ2-5,NA,NA,CATSDPNRTGETQYF,TGTGCCACCAGTGACCCTAACCGGACGGGGGAGACCCAGTACTTC
TRBV7-3,TRBJ2-2,NA,TRBD1,CASSLGQTNTGELFF,TGTGCCAGCAGCTTGGGACAGACAAACACCGGGGAGCTGTTTTTT
TRBV10-2,TRBJ1-5,NA,NA,CASSKGGSNQPQHF,TGCGCCAGCAGTAAAGGGGGTAGCAATCAGCCCCAGCATTTT
TRBV5-6,TRBJ2-5,few,NA,CASSFTGLAQETQYF,TGTGCCAGCAGCTTCACGGGACTGGCTCAAGAGACCCAGTACTTC
TRBV27,TRBJ2-7,NA,TRBD1,CASSWVPGQGAHEQYF,TGTGCCAGCAGTTGGGTACCGGGACAGGGGGCCCACGAGCAGTACTTC
TRBV5-1,TRBJ2-2,NA,NA,CASSRQGLNTGELFF,TGCGCCAGCAGTAGGCAGGGGCTTAACACCGGGGAGCTGTTTTTT
TRBV6-2/TRBV6-3,TRBJ2-2,once,TRBD2,CASSYVASGAGELFF,TGTGCCAGCAGTTACGTCGCTAGCGGGGCCGGGGAGCTGTTTTTT
TRBV5-4,TRBJ2-1,NA,TRBD1,CASSKPTGVEQFF,TGTGCCAGCAGCAAACCAACAGGGGTTGAGCAGTTCTTC
TRBV5-4,TRBJ1-2,NA,TRBD1,CASSGGQGVYGYTF,TGTGCCAGCAGCGGGGGACAGGGAGTCTATGGCTACACCTTC
TRBV12-3/TRBV12-4,TRBJ2-1,once,NA,CASSYRGYEQFF,TGTGCCAGCAGTTATAGGGGATATGAGCAGTTCTTC